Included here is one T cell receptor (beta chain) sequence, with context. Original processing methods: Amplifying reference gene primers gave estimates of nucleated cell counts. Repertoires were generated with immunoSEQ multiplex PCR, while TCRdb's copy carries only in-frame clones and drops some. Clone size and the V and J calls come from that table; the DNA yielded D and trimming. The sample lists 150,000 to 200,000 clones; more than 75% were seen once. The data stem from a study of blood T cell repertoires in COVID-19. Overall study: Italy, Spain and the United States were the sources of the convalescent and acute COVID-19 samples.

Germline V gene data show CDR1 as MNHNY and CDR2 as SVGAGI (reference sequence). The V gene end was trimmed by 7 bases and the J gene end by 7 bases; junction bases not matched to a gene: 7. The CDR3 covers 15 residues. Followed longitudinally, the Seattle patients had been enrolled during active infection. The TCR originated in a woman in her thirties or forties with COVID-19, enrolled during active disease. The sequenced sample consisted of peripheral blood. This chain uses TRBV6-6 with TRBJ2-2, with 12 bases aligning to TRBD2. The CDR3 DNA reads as TGTGCCAGCAAAACAACTAGCGGGGGGAGCGGGGAGCTGTTTTTT. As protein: CASKTTSGGSGELFF.